This TCR beta chain stems from a study of OX40 agonist ivuxolimab in advanced cancers. The wider study: The patients got ivuxolimab, which is an agonistic anti-OX40 (CD134) antibody. Every patient in dose escalation had hepatocellular carcinoma, melanoma, renal cell or head and neck cancer. Findings and caveats of the study: It was not determined which antigens were specifically recognized by the peripheral T cells that had undergone clonal expansion.

V was trimmed by 10 bases and J by 5 bases, leaving 20 bases between them. CDR1 is LNHDA, CDR2 SQIVND, per germline (reference sequence). This CDR3 spans 14 amino acids. On this clone itself: Antigen: not known.

Assay: immunoSEQ multiplex PCR; the TCRdb copy retains only in-frame clones and omits some. The data hold 25,000 to 35,000 clones, with 80% to 85% observed a single time. This sequence was found in an adult with an advanced solid tumor such as melanoma, head and neck, liver or kidney cancer. The rearrangement uses TRBV19 and TRBJ1-1; weak D call: TRBD1 (5 bases). The sample in question was CD4+ or CD8+ T cells sorted from blood, obtained in a trial of the OX40 agonist ivuxolimab. The CDR3 DNA reads TGTGCCACCCAGAAAGGGACGGCGGGAACTGAAGCTTTCTTT. This encodes CATQKGTAGTEAFF.